The rows below give T cell receptor beta chains drawn from one sample of a study of human T cells and chemical hapten exposure. TCRdb re-analysed the RACE reads in MiXCR, keeping a single row per CDR3 protein. The table lists 130,000 or so distinct CDR3 sequences, approximately 8.3% of them singletons. The sequenced sample consisted of whole blood. The source is a male donor in good health. Some clones in this sample may be carry-over from other donors' samples. The CDR3 runs from the conserved cysteine through the conserved F or W. Each record gives: clone size, V gene, J gene, D gene, CDR3 DNA, CDR3 protein. The D gene is left open where the match is weak. The size of a clone is reported for some rows only, either as once, few or many, or as a class for expanded clones.

clone_size: many; v_call: TRBV30; j_call: TRBJ1-1; d_call: TRBD1; cdr3_nt: TGTGCCTGGACCGGGACAGGGGTAGGGACTGAAGCTTTCTTT; cdr3_aa: CAWTGTGVGTEAFF
clone_size: many; v_call: TRBV4-3; j_call: TRBJ2-1; d_call: .; cdr3_nt: TGCGCCAGCAGCCAAGATCTCACTTCCTACAATGAGCAGTTCTTC; cdr3_aa: CASSQDLTSYNEQFF
clone_size: .; v_call: TRBV27; j_call: TRBJ1-5; d_call: .; cdr3_nt: TGTGCCAGCAGTTTATCGGGTAGGGAGCCCCAGCATTTT; cdr3_aa: CASSLSGREPQHF
clone_size: few; v_call: TRBV7-9; j_call: TRBJ2-2; d_call: TRBD1; cdr3_nt: TGTGCCAGCAGCTCTTGGGGGACAGGACGAATAAACACCGGGGAGCTGTTTTTT; cdr3_aa: CASSSWGTGRINTGELFF
clone_size: .; v_call: TRBV29-1; j_call: TRBJ2-2; d_call: .; cdr3_nt: TGCAGCGTGTGGGCCCTGGGAGAAACGAACACCGGGGAGCTGTTTTTT; cdr3_aa: CSVWALGETNTGELFF
clone_size: .; v_call: TRBV9; j_call: TRBJ2-7; d_call: TRBD2; cdr3_nt: TGTGCCAGCAGCACCGAACCGGGACTAGGGGTCGAGCAGTACTTC; cdr3_aa: CASSTEPGLGVEQYF
clone_size: many; v_call: TRBV19; j_call: TRBJ2-7; d_call: TRBD1; cdr3_nt: TGTGCCAGTAGTACCGGACAGGGCGGCGAGCAGTACTTC; cdr3_aa: CASSTGQGGEQYF
clone_size: few; v_call: TRBV5-6; j_call: TRBJ2-1; d_call: TRBD1; cdr3_nt: TGTGTCAGCAGCTCCGTGAGACAGGGGACCCCTTTCAATGAGCAGTTCTTC; cdr3_aa: CVSSSVRQGTPFNEQFF
clone_size: few; v_call: TRBV9; j_call: TRBJ1-1; d_call: .; cdr3_nt: TGTGCCAGCAGCTCAGGCTTTGGGACTGAAGCTTTCTTT; cdr3_aa: CASSSGFGTEAFF
clone_size: few; v_call: TRBV12-3/TRBV12-4; j_call: TRBJ1-3; d_call: .; cdr3_nt: TGTGCCAGCAGTGATCGCTCCGGAGGAGGAAACACCATATATTTT; cdr3_aa: CASSDRSGGGNTIYF
clone_size: .; v_call: TRBV20-1; j_call: TRBJ2-7; d_call: .; cdr3_nt: TGCAGTGCTAGACCCCGGAGTTCCTACGAGCAGTACTTC; cdr3_aa: CSARPRSSYEQYF
clone_size: many; v_call: TRBV29-1; j_call: TRBJ2-1; d_call: .; cdr3_nt: TGCAGCCATATACTGGCAGGCGCCGCCTACAATGAGCAGTTCTTC; cdr3_aa: CSHILAGAAYNEQFF
clone_size: few; v_call: TRBV2; j_call: TRBJ2-5; d_call: TRBD2; cdr3_nt: TGTGCCAGCAGTGGGTATAGCGGGGGTGAGACCCAGTACTTC; cdr3_aa: CASSGYSGGETQYF
clone_size: few; v_call: TRBV7-2; j_call: TRBJ2-7; d_call: TRBD1; cdr3_nt: TGTGCCAGCAGCGTACGACAGGGGATCACCTACGAGCAGTACTTC; cdr3_aa: CASSVRQGITYEQYF
clone_size: few; v_call: TRBV6-1; j_call: TRBJ2-3; d_call: .; cdr3_nt: TGTGCCAGCATCCCGACGCAACTAGGGGGGGGGACAGATACGCAGTATTTT; cdr3_aa: CASIPTQLGGGTDTQYF
clone_size: .; v_call: TRBV5-4; j_call: TRBJ2-5; d_call: TRBD2; cdr3_nt: TGTGCCAGCAGCTTGGTAGGCGGGAGCGGAGAGACCCAGTACTTC; cdr3_aa: CASSLVGGSGETQYF
clone_size: .; v_call: TRBV7-9; j_call: TRBJ1-4; d_call: .; cdr3_nt: TGTGCCAGCAGCTTAGACGGGGGTGAAAAACTGTTTTTT; cdr3_aa: CASSLDGGEKLFF
clone_size: many; v_call: TRBV7-9; j_call: TRBJ2-7; d_call: .; cdr3_nt: TGTGCCAGCAGCCCGAGCTACGAGCAGTACTTC; cdr3_aa: CASSPSYEQYF
clone_size: many; v_call: TRBV6-6; j_call: TRBJ2-3; d_call: TRBD2; cdr3_nt: TGTGCCAGCAGTTACACTAGCGGGGAAGACACAGATACGCAGTATTTT; cdr3_aa: CASSYTSGEDTDTQYF
clone_size: few; v_call: TRBV27; j_call: TRBJ2-2; d_call: .; cdr3_nt: TGTGCCAGCAGTTTGCTCAGGGTGGGAAAAACCGGGGAGCTGTTTTTT; cdr3_aa: CASSLLRVGKTGELFF
clone_size: .; v_call: TRBV12-3/TRBV12-4; j_call: TRBJ1-6; d_call: .; cdr3_nt: TGTGCCAGCAGTTTATCGACTAGGGGGGTTTCACCCCTCCACTTT; cdr3_aa: CASSLSTRGVSPLHF
clone_size: .; v_call: TRBV6-5; j_call: TRBJ2-7; d_call: TRBD2; cdr3_nt: TGTGCCAGCAGCCCGGGACTAGCGGGAGTAAGGAGGGACGAGCAGTACTTC; cdr3_aa: CASSPGLAGVRRDEQYF